This TCR beta chain originates from a study of HIV-infected children after antiretroviral therapy interruption. Study-level information: Children were on planned treatment interruption or continuous treatment. For the interruption arm, samples span week 0 through about 3 years after study end. Most children had recorded EBV and CMV exposure.

This clonotype showed up many times. Its cognate antigen is unknown. RNA-based 3' RACE libraries used unique molecular identifiers. TCRdb ran MiXCR on the 3' RACE reads and lists one entry per CDR3 protein. The table records about 15,000 distinct CDR3 sequences, around 3.4% of them present only once. The treatment here: PENTA 11 planned treatment interruption arm or continuous ART arm. The study's findings and limits: After treatment interruption started, naive CD4+ CDR3 overlap across time points dropped.

Germline V CDR1 and CDR2: SGHTA, FQGNSA. The CDR3 covers 17 residues. V lost 1 base and J 5 bases, leaving 19 bases between the germline ends. This sequence originates from a pool of human donors with HIV. Sequencing was performed on CD45RO+ CD8+ T cells from PBMCs, pooled from several time points, taken from a donor given antiretroviral therapy, either interrupted or continuous. Subset meaning: memory CD8+ CD45RO+ CD45RA- T cells. The V call is TRBV7-2, the J call TRBJ2-3; a weak D match, TRBD2 (6 bases). The CDR3 region is CASSLEGPGRGLDTQYF. CDR3 in DNA: TGTGCCAGCAGCTTAGAAGGGCCGGGCCGGGGGTTAGATACGCAGTATTTT.